Included here is one TCR beta chain sequence, with context. These data are taken from a study of blood T cell repertoires in COVID-19. On the study more broadly: The analysed material was cDNA or gDNA that came from T cells, B-cell-depleted T cells, or PBMCs.

The repertoire was sequenced with immunoSEQ multiplex PCR; TCRdb's copy has only in-frame clones and lacks some. The sample shows roughly 31,000 clones, 90% of them seen only once. The CDR3 extends over 14 amino acids. The V end was cut by 1 base, the J end by 8 bases, with 14 bases between. Germline V gene sequence: CDR1 SGHAT, CDR2 FQDESV (reference sequence). The chain carries TRBV11-1 and TRBJ2-5; weak D call: TRBD2 (5 bases). The sample consisted of peripheral blood. This clonotype originated in a man aged 55 to 69 with active COVID-19. The DNA of the CDR3 is TGTGCCAGCAGCTTAGGGGTGACTACGGCAACCCAGTACTTC. This encodes CASSLGVTTATQYF.